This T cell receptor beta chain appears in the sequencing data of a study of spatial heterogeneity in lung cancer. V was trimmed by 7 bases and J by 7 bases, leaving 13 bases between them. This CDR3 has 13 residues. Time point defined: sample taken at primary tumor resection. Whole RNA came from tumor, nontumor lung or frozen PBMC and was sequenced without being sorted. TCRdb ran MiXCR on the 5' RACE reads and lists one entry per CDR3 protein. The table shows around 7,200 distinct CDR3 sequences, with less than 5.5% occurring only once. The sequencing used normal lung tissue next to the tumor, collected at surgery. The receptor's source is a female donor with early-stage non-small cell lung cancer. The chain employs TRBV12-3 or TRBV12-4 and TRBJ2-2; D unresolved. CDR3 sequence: CASTLWSNGELFF. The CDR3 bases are TGTGCCAGCACCCTATGGAGCAACGGGGAGCTGTTTTTT.